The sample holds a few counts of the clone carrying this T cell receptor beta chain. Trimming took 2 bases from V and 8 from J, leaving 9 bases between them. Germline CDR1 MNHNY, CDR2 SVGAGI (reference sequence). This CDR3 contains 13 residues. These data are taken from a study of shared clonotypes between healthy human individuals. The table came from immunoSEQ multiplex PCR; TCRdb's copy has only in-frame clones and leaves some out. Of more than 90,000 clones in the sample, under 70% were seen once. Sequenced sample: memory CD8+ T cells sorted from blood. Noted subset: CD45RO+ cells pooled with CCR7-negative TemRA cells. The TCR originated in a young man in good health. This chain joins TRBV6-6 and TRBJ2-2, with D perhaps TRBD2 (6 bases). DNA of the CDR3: TGTGCCAGCAGTTACACGGGAGCGGGGGAGCTGTTTTTT. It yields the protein CASSYTGAGELFF.